The TCR beta chain under discussion was sequenced for a study of shared clonotypes between healthy human individuals. This CDR3 contains 18 residues. V gave up 3 bases and J gave up 0 bases, with 19 bases separating them. Germline V gene data show CDR1 as SGHRS and CDR2 as YFSETQ. Donors were healthy HIV-negative adults without recent acute infections or vaccinations. Sequenced by immunoSEQ multiplex PCR; TCRdb stores in-frame clones only, minus some. The sample contains roughly 1,000,000 clones, around 82% of which appear only once. The sample comprised memory CD4+ T cells from PBMCs. Subset given: CD45RA-negative fraction. The chain carries TRBV5-1 and TRBJ1-5; D gene ambiguous. The receptor comes from a man aged 18 to 30 in good health. Some clones in this sample may be carry-over from other donors' samples. The CDR3 protein is CASSSRRWFPTSNQPQHF. CDR3 DNA: TGCGCCAGCAGCTCCCGACGTTGGTTCCCCACTAGCAATCAGCCCCAGCATTTT.